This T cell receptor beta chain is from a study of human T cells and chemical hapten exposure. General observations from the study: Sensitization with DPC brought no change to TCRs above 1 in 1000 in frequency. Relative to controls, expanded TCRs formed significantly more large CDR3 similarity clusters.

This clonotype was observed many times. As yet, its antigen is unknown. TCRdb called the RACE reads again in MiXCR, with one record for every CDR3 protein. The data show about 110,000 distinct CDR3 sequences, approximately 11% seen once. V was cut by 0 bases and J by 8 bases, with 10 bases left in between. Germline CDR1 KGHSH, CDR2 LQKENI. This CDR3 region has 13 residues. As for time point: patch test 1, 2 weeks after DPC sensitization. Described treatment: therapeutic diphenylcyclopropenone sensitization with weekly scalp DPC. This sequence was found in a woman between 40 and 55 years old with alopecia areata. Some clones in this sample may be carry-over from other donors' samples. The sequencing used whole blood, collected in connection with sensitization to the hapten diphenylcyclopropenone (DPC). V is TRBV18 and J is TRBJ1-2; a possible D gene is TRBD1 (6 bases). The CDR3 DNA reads TGTGCCAGCTCACCACCGAGGGGGATCGGCTACACCTTC. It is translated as CASSPPRGIGYTF.